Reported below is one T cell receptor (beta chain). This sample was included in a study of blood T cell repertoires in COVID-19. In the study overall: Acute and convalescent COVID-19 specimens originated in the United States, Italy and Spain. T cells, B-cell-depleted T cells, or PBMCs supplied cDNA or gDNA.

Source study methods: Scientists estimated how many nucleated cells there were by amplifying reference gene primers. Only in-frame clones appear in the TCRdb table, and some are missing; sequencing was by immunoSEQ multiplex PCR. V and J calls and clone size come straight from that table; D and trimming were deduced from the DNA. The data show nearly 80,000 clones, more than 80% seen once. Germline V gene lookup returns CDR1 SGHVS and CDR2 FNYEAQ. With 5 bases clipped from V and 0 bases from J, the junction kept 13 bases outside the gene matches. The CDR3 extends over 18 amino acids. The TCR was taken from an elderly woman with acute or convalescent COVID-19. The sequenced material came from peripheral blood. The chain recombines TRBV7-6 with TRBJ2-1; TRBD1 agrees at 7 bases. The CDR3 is CASSRQGWGTSSYNEQFF. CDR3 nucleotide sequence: TGTGCCAGCAGCAGACAGGGCTGGGGCACTAGCTCCTACAATGAGCAGTTCTTC. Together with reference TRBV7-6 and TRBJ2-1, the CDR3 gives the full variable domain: GAGVSQSPRYKVTKRGQDVALRCDPISGHVSLYWYRQALGQGPEFLTYFNYEAQQDKSGLPNDRFSAERPEGSISTLTIQRTEQRDSAMYRCASSRQGWGTSSYNEQFFGPGTRLTVL.